This T cell receptor (beta chain) was sequenced for a study of shared clonotypes between healthy human individuals. Some clones are missing from TCRdb's copy, which holds only in-frame ones; the method was immunoSEQ multiplex PCR. Of 700,000 to 950,000 clones in the sample, around 96% were seen once. Study-wide findings and caveats: Naive subsets usually exceeded memory subsets in estimated richness. Deeper or shallower sequencing was expected to change how clonotypes are shared among donors.

As to this clone: Antigen: not known.

The CDR3 consists of 14 residues. The germline CDR1 and CDR2 sequences are SGHVT and SQSDAQ. The germline V and J ends were trimmed by 4 bases and 16 bases, with 22 bases remaining between them. Positive CCR7 selection of CD45RO-negative cells yielded the naive CD8 cells, and terminally differentiated effector memory CD45RA+ cells were excluded. This chain connects TRBV7-4 to TRBJ1-4, with D uncertain. The clonotype comes from a man aged 25 to 45 in good health. Material: naive CD8+ T cells sorted from blood. The CDR3 sequence: CASSSRLTHPMTFF. The CDR3 DNA reads as TGTGCCAGCAGCTCCAGACTCACTCACCCTATGACGTTTTTT.